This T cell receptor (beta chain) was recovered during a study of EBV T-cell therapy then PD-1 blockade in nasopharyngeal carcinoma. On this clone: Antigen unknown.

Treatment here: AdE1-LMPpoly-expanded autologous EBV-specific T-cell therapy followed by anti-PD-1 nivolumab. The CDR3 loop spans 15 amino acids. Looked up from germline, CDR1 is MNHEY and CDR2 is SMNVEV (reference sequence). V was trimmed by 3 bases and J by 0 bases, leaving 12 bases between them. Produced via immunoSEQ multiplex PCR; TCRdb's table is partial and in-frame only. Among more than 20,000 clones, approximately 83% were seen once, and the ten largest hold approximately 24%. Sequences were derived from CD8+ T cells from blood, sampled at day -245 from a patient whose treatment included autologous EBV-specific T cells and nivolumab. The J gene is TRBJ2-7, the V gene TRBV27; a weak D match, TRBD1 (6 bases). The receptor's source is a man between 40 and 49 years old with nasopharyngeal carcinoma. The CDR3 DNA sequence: TGTGCCAGCAGTTTCTCGACAGGAAGCTCCTACGAGCAGTACTTC. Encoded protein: CASSFSTGSSYEQYF.